This TCR beta chain is from a study of blood T cell repertoires in COVID-19. The wider study: COVID-19 samples, acute and convalescent, were from the United States, Italy and Spain. Sources were T cells, B-cell-depleted T cells, or PBMCs; the material itself was cDNA or gDNA.

Germline V gene sequence: CDR1 KGHDR, CDR2 SFDVKD. CDR3 size: 15 residues. V lost 3 bases, J lost 5 bases, and 12 bases lay in between. Enrolled through a virtual design, the participants were between about 18 and 89 years of age and came from under 25 US areas. Clones were sequenced by immunoSEQ multiplex PCR, and TCRdb holds only the in-frame ones, with some missing. This sample has fewer than 350,000 clones, with about 91% found just once. This clone was seen just once. The sequenced material came from PBMCs or T cells enriched from blood (not recorded which). This TCR derives from a woman aged 40 to 50 who had recovered from COVID-19. The V gene is TRBV24-1, the J gene TRBJ2-2; a weak D match, TRBD2 (6 bases). CDR3 sequence (DNA): TGTGCCACCAGTGATCCCGTCGGGGGAACCGGGGAGCTGTTTTTT. This codes for CATSDPVGGTGELFF.